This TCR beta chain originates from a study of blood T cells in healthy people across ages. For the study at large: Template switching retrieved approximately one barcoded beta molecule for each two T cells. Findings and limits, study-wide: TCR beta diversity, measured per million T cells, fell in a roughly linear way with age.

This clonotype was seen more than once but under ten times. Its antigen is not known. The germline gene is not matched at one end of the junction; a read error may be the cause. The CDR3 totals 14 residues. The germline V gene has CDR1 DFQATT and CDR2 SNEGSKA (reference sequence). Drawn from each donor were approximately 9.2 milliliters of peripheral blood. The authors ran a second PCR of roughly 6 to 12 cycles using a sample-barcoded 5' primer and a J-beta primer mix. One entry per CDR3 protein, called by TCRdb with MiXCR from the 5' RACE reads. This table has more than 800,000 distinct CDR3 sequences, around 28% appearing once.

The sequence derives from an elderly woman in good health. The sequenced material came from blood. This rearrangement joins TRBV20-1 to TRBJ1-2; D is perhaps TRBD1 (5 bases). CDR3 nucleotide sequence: TGCAGTGCTGGAGACAGCCCTACTAACTATGGCTACACCTTC. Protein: CSAGDSPTNYGYTF.